The rows below give T cell receptor beta chains drawn from one sample of a study of shared clonotypes between healthy human individuals. The method was immunoSEQ multiplex PCR; TCRdb's version includes in-frame clones alone and lacks a portion of them. The table has a few hundred thousand clones, about 69% seen once. The sample was memory CD4+ T cells sorted from blood. Every receptor here comes from a man aged 25-45 years in good health. Both conserved end residues are part of each CDR3. D genes are given only for firm matches. Size is stated for part of the rows, as once, few or many counts, or as a class when the clone is expanded.

D	size	V	J	DNA	CDR3
TRBD1	NA	TRBV13	TRBJ2-5	TGTGCCAGCAGCTTTAACAGGGGAGTCCAAGAGACCCAGTACTTC	CASSFNRGVQETQYF
TRBD1	few	TRBV9	TRBJ1-4	TGTGCCAGCAGCCCCGGGGGGACAGGGAACGAAAAACTGTTTTTT	CASSPGGTGNEKLFF
TRBD1	few	TRBV25-1	TRBJ2-1	TGTGCCAGCAGTGCCTCGACAGGGTTGTCCTACAATGAGCAGTTCTTC	CASSASTGLSYNEQFF
TRBD2	few	TRBV6-5	TRBJ2-3	TGTGCCAGCAAAAGCGGGAGTTGGTCAGATACGCAGTATTTT	CASKSGSWSDTQYF
TRBD1	NA	TRBV4-2	TRBJ1-3	TGTGCCAGCAGCCCGCCTTCCTGGGACAGGGATGGAAACACCATATATTTT	CASSPPSWDRDGNTIYF
TRBD2	NA	TRBV14	TRBJ2-7	TGTGCCAGCAGCAAACGACTAGCGGGAACCGAGCAGTACTTC	CASSKRLAGTEQYF
NA	many	TRBV6-1	TRBJ2-7	TGTGCCAGCAGTTTTCATAGGCCGGGGGACGAGCAGTACTTC	CASSFHRPGDEQYF
NA	few	TRBV2	TRBJ2-5	TGTGCCAGCAGTGAGCGGCGAGGAGGGTCAGAGACCCAGTACTTC	CASSERRGGSETQYF
NA	NA	TRBV14	TRBJ2-3	TGTGCCAGCAGCCAAGGTTATCGTTCCTTCACAGATACGCAGTATTTT	CASSQGYRSFTDTQYF
NA	NA	TRBV11-2	TRBJ2-1	TGTGCCAGCAGCTTAAGGGCTAGCCGCTATTACAATGAGCAGTTCTTC	CASSLRASRYYNEQFF
TRBD1	NA	TRBV6-5	TRBJ1-4	TGTGCCAGCAGTTCCCTGGGGACAGGGGTCTTTTTT	CASSSLGTGVFF
NA	NA	TRBV5-4	TRBJ1-3	TGTGCCAGCAGCCGATCCGGGATCTCTGGAAACACCATATATTTT	CASSRSGISGNTIYF
TRBD1	NA	TRBV7-8	TRBJ1-1	TGTGCCAGCAGCAAAAGGGATGCGACAGGGGGGTTTATGACTGAAGCTTTCTTT	CASSKRDATGGFMTEAFF
NA	NA	TRBV5-4	TRBJ1-2	TGTGCCAGCAGCTTACCGGGGCACGATGGCTACACCTTC	CASSLPGHDGYTF
TRBD2	once	TRBV18	TRBJ2-2	TGTGCCAGCTCACTCGGACTAGCGGCCACCGGGGAGCTGTTTTTT	CASSLGLAATGELFF
TRBD1	NA	TRBV7-9	TRBJ2-4	TGTGCCAGCAGCTTAGCTTTTGGGACAGAGAGCATTCAGTACTTC	CASSLAFGTESIQYF
TRBD2	few	TRBV5-1	TRBJ2-2	TGCGCCAGCAAGCCGGGACTAGCGGGAGCAGGCGGGGAGCTGTTTTTT	CASKPGLAGAGGELFF
NA	NA	TRBV27	TRBJ1-5	TGTGCCAGCAGTTGGCAGATTAATCAGCCCCAGCATTTT	CASSWQINQPQHF
TRBD2	NA	TRBV4-2	TRBJ2-3	TGTGCCAGCAGCCAAGGACTAGCGGATAGCACAGATACGCAGTATTTT	CASSQGLADSTDTQYF
NA	NA	TRBV19	TRBJ1-1	TGTGCCAGTAGACAGGGACACTATATGAACACTGAAGCTTTCTTT	CASRQGHYMNTEAFF
NA	few	TRBV10-2	TRBJ2-5	TGCGCCAGCAGGGTAGGACAAGAGACCCAGTACTTC	CASRVGQETQYF
NA	NA	TRBV11-2	TRBJ2-3	TGTGCCAGCAGCTCCATAACCCCCCGCACAGATACGCAGTATTTT	CASSSITPRTDTQYF
NA	NA	TRBV6-1	TRBJ2-7	TGTGCCAGCAAAAAGCCGGGGGACACCTACGAGCAGTACTTC	CASKKPGDTYEQYF
NA	NA	TRBV28	TRBJ1-5	TGTGCCAGCAGACTCCCCCTAGGGACGAATCAGCCCCAGCATTTT	CASRLPLGTNQPQHF
TRBD2	few	TRBV5-4	TRBJ2-1	TGTGCCAGCAGCCCCCGACTCGCGGGAGACAATGAGCAGTTCTTC	CASSPRLAGDNEQFF
TRBD2	once	TRBV27	TRBJ2-1	TGTGCCAGCAGGGGAGGGAGTCAATGGTTCAATAATGAGCAGTTCTTC	CASRGGSQWFNNEQFF
NA	NA	TRBV7-9	TRBJ2-2	TGTGCCAGCAGCTTCGGCGGGGGCTGGGACACCGGGGAGCTGTTTTTT	CASSFGGGWDTGELFF
NA	NA	TRBV7-8	TRBJ1-2	TGTGCCAGCAGCCCCTCTGGTGGATATGGCTACACCTTC	CASSPSGGYGYTF
NA	once	TRBV11-1	TRBJ2-3	TGTGCCAGCAGTCACCGGGACCCCCCCTATACGCAGTATTTT	CASSHRDPPYTQYF
NA	NA	TRBV6-5	TRBJ1-5	TGTGCCAGCCGAATAAGGGTTTATAGCAATCAGCCCCAGCATTTT	CASRIRVYSNQPQHF
NA	NA	TRBV14	TRBJ2-5	TGTGCCAGCAGCCAAGTATCCTTGGAAGAGACCCAGTACTTC	CASSQVSLEETQYF
NA	NA	TRBV6-1	TRBJ2-5	TGTGCCAGCAGTGAAGGGGGGAACCAAGAGACCCAGTACTTC	CASSEGGNQETQYF
TRBD1	NA	TRBV19	TRBJ1-1	TGTGCCAGCCGAAGACAGGGGGGGACTGAAGCTTTCTTT	CASRRQGGTEAFF
NA	NA	TRBV7-6	TRBJ2-5	TGTGCCAGCAGTCCAGGGGTCGGGGCGGAAGAGACCCAGTACTTC	CASSPGVGAEETQYF
TRBD1	few	TRBV7-2	TRBJ1-5	TGTGCCAGCAGCTCAGTGGGCAGGGGGCTGGGTCAGCCCCAGCATTTT	CASSSVGRGLGQPQHF
NA	NA	TRBV7-6	TRBJ1-1	TGTGCCAGCAGCTTACAAGCGAACACTGAAGCTTTCTTT	CASSLQANTEAFF
TRBD2	once	TRBV5-1	TRBJ2-1	TGCGCCAGCAGCTCGAGACAAGGCGGGGGCAATGAGCAGTTCTTC	CASSSRQGGGNEQFF
TRBD2	NA	TRBV27	TRBJ2-1	TGTGCCAGCAGTTTAAGTAGGCTAGCGGGCGGGAATGAGCAGTTCTTC	CASSLSRLAGGNEQFF
TRBD2	NA	TRBV5-1	TRBJ2-7	TGCGCCAGCAGCTTATGGACTAGCGGGAGCCACGAGCAGTACTTC	CASSLWTSGSHEQYF
NA	few	TRBV5-1	TRBJ1-4	TGCGCCAGCAGCTTGGGGCTGGCTAATGAAAAACTGTTTTTT	CASSLGLANEKLFF
TRBD1	NA	TRBV5-1	TRBJ1-2	TGCGCCAACAGCTTAGCACAGGGGGCGCAAGACTATGGCTACACCTTC	CANSLAQGAQDYGYTF
NA	NA	TRBV29-1	TRBJ2-3	TGCAGCGCGTACGTATTGACAGTCCCCGATACGCAGTATTTT	CSAYVLTVPDTQYF
TRBD2	NA	TRBV7-2	TRBJ2-1	TGTGCCAGCACCTATGGGGGCGGGAGGGCCATAAGTGAGCAGTTCTTC	CASTYGGGRAISEQFF
NA	few	TRBV5-5	TRBJ1-1	TGTGCCAGCAGCCATCAATCAGGGACCCACACTGAAGCTTTCTTT	CASSHQSGTHTEAFF
NA	many	TRBV27	TRBJ2-6	TGTGCCAGCAGTTTATCGTGGGGGAACTCTGGGGCCAACGTCCTGACTTTC	CASSLSWGNSGANVLTF
TRBD1	few	TRBV18	TRBJ1-4	TGTGCCAGCTCAACGGGGACAGGTCAAGGACTGTTTTTT	CASSTGTGQGLFF
TRBD2	NA	TRBV5-6	TRBJ2-7	TGTGCCAGCAGCTTTGGACTAGCGGGGAGCTCCTACGAGCAGTACTTC	CASSFGLAGSSYEQYF
NA	NA	TRBV4-3	TRBJ2-7	TGCGCCAGCAGCCAGGACCGGGTAAGCTCCTACGAGCAGTACTTC	CASSQDRVSSYEQYF
NA	NA	TRBV6-5	TRBJ2-2	TGTGCCAGCAATCGGGCGAGGAACACCGGGGAGCTGTTTTTT	CASNRARNTGELFF
NA	NA	TRBV5-1	TRBJ2-7	TGCGCCAGCAGCTTGGGAATTCTGAGACTTGAGTCAGGCGAGCAGTACTTC	CASSLGILRLESGEQYF
NA	once	TRBV2	TRBJ2-5	TGTGCCAGCAGTGATGGCCAGACCCAGTACTTC	CASSDGQTQYF